Following are 20 T cell receptor beta chains from one sample sequenced in a study of T cell repertoires in cytomegalovirus infection. TCRdb recomputed calls from the reads with MiXCR, one row per CDR3 protein. The sample includes 170,000 or so distinct CDR3 sequences, 14% of them seen just once. Specimen: PBMCs. These TCRs come from a human donor in good health (CMV status not recorded). Some clones in this sample may be carry-over from other donors' samples.

This clonotype turned up a few times. V usage is TRBV7-8 and J usage is TRBJ1-1; possible D gene TRBD1, 6 bases. The CDR3 sequence is 16 residues long. The V and J ends lost 7 bases and 0 bases respectively, with 18 bases between them. The germline V gene encodes CDR1 SGHVS and CDR2 FQNEAQ. CDR3 sequence (DNA): TGTGCCAGCACCATGAACAGGGTCAACATGAACACTGAAGCTTTCTTT. Its protein is CASTMNRVNMNTEAFF.

Only a few counts were recorded for this clonotype. This chain uses TRBV12-3 or TRBV12-4 with TRBJ1-1; 7 bases fit TRBD1. The CDR3 runs to 14 residues. The J segment lost 4 bases and the V segment lost 6 bases, leaving 8 bases of the junction unmatched. The CDR3 reads CASSPRGGGTEAFF. The CDR3, as DNA: TGTGCCAGCAGCCCCAGGGGGGGTGGCACTGAAGCTTTCTTT.

The chain uses TRBV5-6 and TRBJ1-6; TRBD1 aligns across 7 bases. Germline V gene data show CDR1 as SGHDT and CDR2 as YYEEEE. Losses at the gene ends were 2 bases for V and 0 bases for J; bases not matched to a gene: 2. The CDR3 is made up of 16 amino acids. The CDR3 region is CASSLTGDSYNSPLHF. In nucleotides, the CDR3 is TGTGCCAGCAGCTTAACAGGGGACTCCTATAATTCACCCCTCCACTTT.

This clonotype was observed at least ten times. V gene TRBV28 combines with J gene TRBJ1-5; D not certain. The CDR3 is 16 residues long. CDR1 is MDHEN, CDR2 SYDVKM, per germline. The V gene lost 7 bases and the J gene lost 0 bases, with 16 bases spanning the gap. The CDR3 DNA sequence: TGTGCCAGCAACGAATCGGGCCACAATAGCAATCAGCCCCAGCATTTT. This sequence encodes CASNESGHNSNQPQHF. Drawing the rest from reference TRBV28 and TRBJ1-5, the complete variable domain is DVKVTQSSRYLVKRTGEKVFLECVQDMDHENMFWYRQDPGLGLRLIYFSYDVKMKEKGDIPEGYSVSREKKERFSLILESASTNQTSMYLCASNESGHNSNQPQHFGDGTRLSIL.

In its sample, this clonotype was seen many times. The chain has TRBV18 and TRBJ1-2; tentative D call: TRBD1 (5 bases). Per the germline V gene, CDR1 is KGHSH and CDR2 is LQKENI. The ends were cut back, 2 bases at V and 4 bases at J, with 8 bases in the middle. There are 13 residues in the CDR3. As DNA, the CDR3 is TGTGCCAGCTCACCAGACAGCTTCTATGGCTACACCTTC. It specifies CASSPDSFYGYTF. Together with reference TRBV18 and TRBJ1-2, the CDR3 gives the full variable domain: NAGVMQNPRHLVRRRGQEARLRCSPMKGHSHVYWYRQLPEEGLKFMVYLQKENIIDESGMPKERFSAEFPKEGPSILRIQQVVRGDSAAYFCASSPDSFYGYTFGSGTRLTVV.

This clonotype was counted only a few times. CDR3 loop: CASSRPTSGRRQETQYF. The CDR3 DNA reads as TGTGCCAGCAGTCGCCCCACTAGCGGGAGGAGGCAAGAGACCCAGTACTTC. V gene TRBV28 combines with J gene TRBJ2-5; TRBD2 matches at 12 bases. The CDR3 is 17 residues long. CDR1 is MDHEN and CDR2 is SYDVKM in the germline V gene. Germline trimming cut 5 bases from V and 2 bases from J; bases unmatched to any gene: 9.

The chain recombines TRBV28 with TRBJ1-2; D might be TRBD1 (6 bases). The CDR3 length is 14 residues. The germline V gene has CDR1 MDHEN and CDR2 SYDVKM. V lost 2 bases, J lost 3 bases, and 10 bases lay in between. In DNA, the CDR3 is TGTGCCAGCAGTTTACAAGGGGGATACTATGGCTACACCTTC. Encoded protein: CASSLQGGYYGYTF.

The rearrangement uses TRBV28 and TRBJ1-1; D remains ambiguous. V dropped 6 bases and J dropped 8 bases, with 13 bases sitting between them. This CDR3 is built from 12 residues. Germline V gives CDR1 MDHEN, CDR2 SYDVKM. CDR3 residues: CASSRTLPEAFF. The CDR3 coding sequence is TGTGCCAGCAGCCGAACCCTCCCAGAAGCTTTCTTT.

The rearrangement uses TRBV3-1 and TRBJ2-1; D is possibly TRBD2 (6 bases). V gave up 0 bases and J gave up 2 bases, with 11 bases separating them. Germline V lookup: CDR1 LGHDT, CDR2 YNNKEL (reference sequence). This CDR3 contains 16 residues. CDR3 region: CASSQDDGRAYNEQFF. CDR3 DNA sequence: TGTGCCAGCAGCCAAGATGACGGGAGAGCCTACAATGAGCAGTTCTTC.

This chain joins TRBV20-1 and TRBJ2-1, with a tentative D call TRBD2 (6 bases). CDR3 length: 15 residues. V dropped 4 bases and J dropped 8 bases, with 21 bases sitting between them. Germline values: CDR1 DFQATT, CDR2 SNEGSKA (reference sequence). CDR3 amino acids: CSATTGLSLADEQFF. The CDR3 DNA reads as TGCAGTGCTACGACGGGACTTAGCCTAGCCGATGAGCAGTTCTTC.

Ten or more counts support this clonotype. The chain carries TRBV7-2 and TRBJ2-5, with D possibly being TRBD2 (5 bases). The CDR3 covers 17 residues. The germline V gene encodes CDR1 SGHTA and CDR2 FQGNSA. V lost 1 base, J lost 5 bases, and 20 bases lay in between. In DNA form, the CDR3 reads TGTGCCAGCAGCTTAGATTTGAACAGAGGGTTATGGGAGACCCAGTACTTC. Translated, it gives CASSLDLNRGLWETQYF.

This clonotype came up a few times. The chain uses TRBV12-3 or TRBV12-4 and TRBJ2-7; the D is unclear. V was trimmed by 5 bases and J by 1 base, leaving 12 bases between them. The CDR3 runs to 14 residues. The CDR3 spells CASSPFRRSYEQYF. In DNA, the CDR3 is TGTGCCAGCAGTCCTTTCAGGCGATCCTACGAGCAGTACTTC.

This clonotype was seen ten or more times. The chain joins TRBV6-2 or TRBV6-3 to TRBJ1-1; D not resolved. The CDR3 has 13 amino acids. Germline assignment: CDR1 MNHEY and CDR2 SVGEGT. Trimming removed 4 bases from V and 4 bases from J, with 10 bases in between. CDR3 bases: TGTGCCAGCAGTTCTGGGAGTGGCACTGAAGCTTTCTTT. Residues: CASSSGSGTEAFF.

The chain joins TRBV11-3 to TRBJ2-2; TRBD2 might be the D (6 bases). The CDR3 covers 13 residues. The germline V and J ends were trimmed by 6 bases and 7 bases, with 12 bases remaining between them. Germline V CDR1 and CDR2: SGHNT, YENEEA. The CDR3 loop reads CASSQQEGGELFF. CDR3 in DNA: TGTGCCAGCAGTCAGCAGGAGGGCGGGGAGCTGTTTTTT.

Many counts were recorded for this clonotype. This chain connects TRBV12-3 or TRBV12-4 to TRBJ2-3; the D gene could be TRBD1 or TRBD2 (5 bases each). The V gene lost 6 bases and the J gene lost 0 bases, with 16 bases spanning the gap. CDR3 length: 16 residues. CDR3 amino acids: CASSWDGPSSTDTQYF. For the CDR3, the DNA is TGTGCCAGCAGCTGGGACGGACCTTCTAGCACAGATACGCAGTATTTT.

The chain carries TRBV15 and TRBJ2-7, with D tentatively TRBD2 (6 bases). Trimming removed 0 bases from V and 0 bases from J, with 9 bases in between. CDR3 length: 15 residues. Germline CDR1 is LNHNV and CDR2 is YYDKDF (reference sequence). Here the CDR3 DNA reads TGTGCCACCAGCAGAGATCGGGGGAGCTCCTACGAGCAGTACTTC. Its translation is CATSRDRGSSYEQYF.

The sample holds many counts of this clonotype. The genes are TRBV7-2 and TRBJ2-3; D gene unclear. Germline V lookup: CDR1 SGHTA, CDR2 FQGNSA. The CDR3 is 13 residues long. The V end lost 1 base, the J end lost 4 bases, and 6 bases lay between the germline ends. CDR3 sequence (DNA): TGTGCCAGCAGCTTAGACGTCCCAGATACGCAGTATTTT. Protein product: CASSLDVPDTQYF.

This clonotype was seen ten or more times. The chain combines TRBV10-1 with TRBJ2-5, with TRBD2 as a possible D gene (5 bases). The CDR3 is 16 amino acids. V lost 0 bases, J lost 4 bases, and 15 bases lay in between. Germline loops: CDR1 WNHNN, CDR2 SYGVQD (reference sequence). The CDR3 region has the DNA TGCGCCAGCAGTGAGTCTCCCTGGGCGGGTATAGAGACCCAGTACTTC. It is translated as CASSESPWAGIETQYF.

This clonotype has more than one count but fewer than ten. The chain couples TRBV12-5 to TRBJ2-3, with a possible D match to TRBD2 (7 bases). Between the trimmed V and J ends, which lost 5 bases and 1 base, there was a span of 16 bases. This CDR3 has 16 amino acids. Germline loops: CDR1 LGHNT, CDR2 FRNRAP. DNA of the CDR3: TGTGCTAGTGGTAGCCTTCTAGGGGGGGGCACAGATACGCAGTATTTT. Amino acid sequence: CASGSLLGGGTDTQYF.

This clonotype occurred a few times. This sequence joins TRBV6-4 and TRBJ2-3, with TRBD2 matching over 8 bases. Per germline, CDR1 MRHNA and CDR2 SNTAGT. Unmatched junction bases numbered 9, after V lost 3 bases and J lost 4 bases. The CDR3 is 16 residues long. The CDR3 coding sequence is TGTGCCAGCAGTGAGTCGAGCGGGGGTTCGGCAGATACGCAGTATTTT. Translation gives CASSESSGGSADTQYF.